Sequencing of this T cell receptor (beta chain) was carried out in a study of molecular identifiers for immune sequencing clone quantification. TCRdb ran MiXCR on the PCR reads and lists one entry per CDR3 protein. The profile shows 60,000 to 75,000 distinct CDR3 sequences, roughly a fifth of them singletons. Only a few counts were recorded for this clonotype. A much larger clone sits a single nucleotide away, making a read error possible. This CDR3 spans 14 amino acids. Germline assignment: CDR1 MGHDK and CDR2 SYGVNS. The sequence came from a human donor in good health. Some libraries in this study had Jurkat cell RNA spiked in. Sequencing used naive CD8+ T cells from blood, with Jurkat cell RNA spiked in. The sample's subset: FACS-sorted CD8+CD4-CCR7+CD45RA+ naive T cells. The gene calls are TRBV25-1 and TRBJ2-7; D perhaps matches TRBD2 (6 bases). The CDR3 reads CASSVEEVDYEQCF. The CDR3 region has the DNA TGTGCCAGCAGTGTGGAGGAGGTGGACTACGAGCAGTGCTTC.